A single sample is the source of the 29 T cell receptor beta chains below, sequenced in a study of vaccination and CD4 T cells after COVID-19. These receptors' targets are unknown. Cultured CD4+ T cell DNA underwent sequencing with the Oncomine TCR Beta short-read assay. TCRdb recomputed calls from the PCR reads with MiXCR, one row per CDR3 protein. The sample includes fewer than 20,000 distinct CDR3 sequences, about 40% of them seen just once. Time point specified: late sampling 161 to 241 days after vaccination in a few convalescent patients. Treatment here: approximately 9-day PBMC culture with coronavirus spike peptide pools or control peptides (ViraFEST assay). The input for sequencing was CD4+ T cells from blood, cultured in vitro, taken about 7 months after SARS-CoV-2 vaccination. Every receptor here comes from a human donor who had recovered from COVID-19.

The chain is built from TRBV7-2 and TRBJ1-3; 9 bases map to TRBD1. With V trimmed by 3 bases and J by 3 bases, 3 bases remained unmatched. The CDR3 length is 15 residues. CDR1 is SGHTA, CDR2 FQGNSA, per germline. In DNA form, the CDR3 reads TGTGCCAGCAGCTTCGACAGGGGGGTTGGAAACACCATATATTTT. Amino acid sequence: CASSFDRGVGNTIYF.

This clonotype was detected only a few times. The genes are TRBV6-2 or TRBV6-3 and TRBJ2-5; D gene ambiguous. Germline CDR1 reads MNHEY; CDR2 reads SVGEGT. This CDR3 region has 13 residues. V lost 2 bases to trimming and J lost 5 bases, with 9 bases between them. The CDR3 sequence: CASSYEILETQYF. CDR3 nucleotide sequence: TGTGCCAGCAGTTACGAAATACTGGAGACCCAGTACTTC.

CDR3 sequence reads: CASSVAGENTEAFF. CDR3 in DNA: TGTGCCAGCAGTGTAGCAGGGGAAAACACTGAAGCTTTCTTT. The chain uses TRBV25-1 and TRBJ1-1; TRBD1 might be the D (6 bases). This CDR3 has 14 residues. Germline CDR1 and CDR2: MGHDK and SYGVNS. V lost 4 bases and J 2 bases, leaving 11 bases between the germline ends. Full variable domain (rest looked up from reference TRBV25-1 and TRBJ1-1): EADIYQTPRYLVIGTGKKITLECSQTMGHDKMYWYQQDPGMELHLIHYSYGVNSTEKGDLSSESTVSRIRTEHFPLTLESARPSHTSQYLCASSVAGENTEAFFGQGTRLTVV.

The table lists this clonotype with a few counts. The chain employs TRBV6-1 and TRBJ1-6; D possibly corresponds to TRBD1 (5 bases). V was pared by 8 bases and J by 4 bases, with 15 bases between. Germline V lookup: CDR1 MNHNS, CDR2 SASEGT. The CDR3 has 15 residues. The CDR3 coding sequence is TGTGCCAGCGAGGTCGGGCAGGGTTATAATTCACCCCTCCACTTT. It yields the protein CASEVGQGYNSPLHF.

This chain joins TRBV7-2 and TRBJ2-1, with a tentative D call TRBD2 (7 bases). Trimming stripped 8 bases from V and 9 bases from J, with 17 bases between. CDR1 and CDR2 (germline): SGHTA, FQGNSA. CDR3 length: 13 residues. The CDR3 protein is CASGGAPPAEQFF. In nucleotides, the CDR3 is TGTGCCAGCGGGGGGGCTCCCCCTGCTGAGCAGTTCTTC.

The sample holds a few counts of this clonotype. This chain uses TRBV19 with TRBJ1-1, with 7 positions matching TRBD1. The CDR3 is 14 residues long. The ends lost 7 bases at V and 1 base at J; junction bases unmatched: 6. Germline lookup yields CDR1 LNHDA and CDR2 SQIVND (reference sequence). In DNA, the CDR3 is TGTGCCAGTACCCAGGGGGGCACGAACACTGAAGCTTTCTTT. Translating gives CASTQGGTNTEAFF.

The J gene is TRBJ2-2, the V gene TRBV7-2; 8 bases map to TRBD1. CDR1 and CDR2 (germline): SGHTA, FQGNSA. J gave up 4 bases and V 8 bases, and 6 bases lay outside the gene matches. The CDR3 totals 14 residues. CDR3 nucleotides: TGTGCCAGCGGGGACAGGATTAGCACCGGGGAGCTGTTTTTT. Protein: CASGDRISTGELFF.

The V gene is TRBV20-1, the J gene TRBJ2-3, with 7 bases fitting TRBD2. The trim removed 2 bases at V and 2 bases at J, leaving 7 bases unmatched. CDR3 length equals 15 residues. The germline V gene encodes CDR1 DFQATT and CDR2 SNEGSKA (reference sequence). The CDR3 region has the DNA TGCAGTGCTAGAATTCTCGGGGGGTACACAGATACGCAGTATTTT. Its translation: CSARILGGYTDTQYF.

Points on this clonotype: The junction shows a germline mismatch at one end, possibly a read error. The chain carries TRBV7-7 and TRBJ2-5, with D hard to call. The germline V gene encodes CDR1 SSHAT and CDR2 FNYEAQ (reference sequence). This CDR3 comprises 13 residues. CDR3 bases: TGTGCTAGCAGCTTTGGGCTTCAGGAGACCCAGTACTTC. Amino acid sequence: CASSFGLQETQYF.

The rearrangement joins TRBV6-1 to TRBJ2-5; D is unclear. Trimming took off 4 bases at V and 1 base at J, with 4 bases between the two ends. CDR3 length: 12 residues. In germline, CDR1 is MNHNS, CDR2 SASEGT. CDR3 nucleotide sequence: TGTGCCAGCAGTGGGAGCCAAGAGACCCAGTACTTC. It is translated as CASSGSQETQYF.

CDR3 sequence (DNA): TGCAGTGCTAGGAAGGTGCACCCCTACGAGCAGTACTTC. Encoded protein: CSARKVHPYEQYF. The J gene is TRBJ2-7, the V gene TRBV20-1; D not resolved. The CDR3 totals 13 residues. Trimming left V 3 bases short and J 2 bases short, with 11 bases between. The germline CDR1 and CDR2 sequences are DFQATT and SNEGSKA (reference sequence).

The V gene is TRBV20-1, the J gene TRBJ1-1; no definite D call. Looked up from germline, CDR1 is DFQATT and CDR2 is SNEGSKA (reference sequence). CDR3 size: 12 residues. Deletions cut 4 bases from V and 4 bases from J, with 10 bases between. The chain's CDR3 is CSATRVGTEAFF. The CDR3 DNA reads as TGCAGTGCTACCCGTGTTGGCACTGAAGCTTTCTTT.

This clonotype has a handful of counts. The gene calls are TRBV6-1 and TRBJ1-2; D remains unclear. Germline V CDR1 and CDR2: MNHNS, SASEGT. The ends were cut back, 2 bases at V and 4 bases at J, with 5 bases in the middle. This CDR3 contains 12 residues. This CDR3 reads CASSEFSYGYTF. The CDR3 DNA follows: TGTGCCAGCAGTGAATTCAGCTATGGCTACACCTTC.

On this clonotype: This sequence may be a read error, since a much larger clone differs from it by one base. The V gene is TRBV7-2, the J gene TRBJ1-5; D is unclear. CDR1 SGHTA and CDR2 FQGNSA come from the germline V gene. Deletions cut 1 base from V and 5 bases from J, with 6 bases between. The CDR3 covers 13 residues. In nucleotides, the CDR3 is TGTGCCAGCAGCTTAGTGGGCCATCAGCCCCAGCATTTT. Its protein product is CASSLVGHQPQHF. The variable domain in full, with the rest retrieved from reference TRBV7-2 and TRBJ1-5, is GAGVSQSPSNKVTEKGKDVELRCDPISGHTALYWYRQSLGQGLEFLIYFQGNSAPDKSGLPSDRFSAERTGGSVSTLTIQRTQQEDSAVYLCASSLVGHQPQHFGDGTRLSIL.

V is TRBV14 and J is TRBJ1-2; tentatively, D is TRBD1 (5 bases). Germline loops: CDR1 SGHDN, CDR2 FVKESK. V lost 5 bases, J lost 4 bases, and 11 bases lay in between. This CDR3 spans 13 amino acids. This CDR3 is CASSSGPSYGYTF. The CDR3 DNA reads as TGTGCCAGCAGCTCAGGGCCTAGCTATGGCTACACCTTC.

J is TRBJ1-2 and V is TRBV6-1, with a possible D match to TRBD1 (5 bases). Germline assignment: CDR1 MNHNS and CDR2 SASEGT. This CDR3 is built from 15 residues. The V end lost 6 bases, the J end lost 7 bases, and 21 bases lay between the germline ends. CDR3 DNA sequence: TGTGCCAGCAGAAATTTGGGGCAGGGAAGAGTTGGCTACACCTTC. It is translated as CASRNLGQGRVGYTF.

This clonotype has more than one count but fewer than ten. The rearrangement uses TRBV6-5 and TRBJ2-1; 11 bases are shared with TRBD2. CDR3 length equals 16 residues. With 2 bases clipped from V and 6 bases from J, the junction kept 6 bases outside the gene matches. Per germline, CDR1 MNHEY and CDR2 SVGAGI. CDR3 coding DNA: TGTGCCAGCAGTTACCTAGCGGGAGGAATCCGCAATGAGCAGTTCTTC. Translation gives CASSYLAGGIRNEQFF.

The rearrangement uses TRBV2 and TRBJ2-7; perhaps TRBD1 as D (5 bases). The CDR3 runs 12 residues. CDR1 is SNHLY and CDR2 is FYNNEI in the germline V gene. V lost 4 bases to trimming and J lost 4 bases, with 8 bases between them. The CDR3 nucleotides read TGTGCCAGCAGTGGGCAGGGATACGAGCAGTACTTC. It yields the protein CASSGQGYEQYF.

The DNA of the CDR3 is TGCAGTGCTAGAGATGAGGTGACGGGAGGGTACAATGAGCAGTTCTTC. This codes for CSARDEVTGGYNEQFF. J is TRBJ2-1 and V is TRBV20-1; 8 bases line up with TRBD2. The CDR3 extends over 16 amino acids. After removal of 0 bases from V and 4 bases from J, the junction contained 8 bases not matched to a gene. Germline CDR1 DFQATT, CDR2 SNEGSKA (reference sequence).

The chain links TRBV7-9 to TRBJ1-2; TRBD1 agrees at 8 bases. CDR3 length: 17 residues. Germline V gene sequence: CDR1 SEHNR, CDR2 FQNEAQ (reference sequence). The V gene end was trimmed by 5 bases and the J gene end by 6 bases; junction bases not matched to a gene: 17. The CDR3 bases are TGTGCCAGCAGCCCAGGCCCCCGCAGGGGGCGGGCGGATGGCTACACCTTC. Its translation: CASSPGPRRGRADGYTF.

The chain links TRBV2 to TRBJ2-7, with 8 positions matching TRBD2. The CDR3 has 16 residues. The germline V gene encodes CDR1 SNHLY and CDR2 FYNNEI. The junction had 10 bases not matched to a gene; V was cut back by 6 bases and J by 0 bases. The CDR3 loop is CASRGDGSGASYEQYF. The DNA for the CDR3 is TGTGCCAGCAGGGGGGATGGTAGCGGGGCCTCCTACGAGCAGTACTTC.

This clonotype is classed as large (0.1 to 1%). The V call is TRBV7-2, the J call TRBJ2-2, with D tentatively TRBD2 (5 bases). Germline assignment: CDR1 SGHTA and CDR2 FQGNSA. CDR3 length: 17 residues. V lost 2 bases to trimming and J lost 0 bases, with 13 bases between them. CDR3 nucleotides: TGTGCCAGCAGCTTACGACCTTCCGGGACGAACACCGGGGAGCTGTTTTTT. The encoded protein is CASSLRPSGTNTGELFF.

CDR3 sequence (DNA): TGTGCCAGCAGCTTAGAATCAGGGACCTACAATGAGCAGTTCTTC. This gives the protein CASSLESGTYNEQFF. The chain carries TRBV7-2 and TRBJ2-1; a possible D gene is TRBD1 (5 bases). Trimming cost V 1 base and J 2 bases, with 9 bases left between them. This CDR3 has 15 residues. Germline CDR1 is SGHTA and CDR2 is FQGNSA.

This rearrangement joins TRBV29-1 to TRBJ2-5; no definite D call. This CDR3 comprises 14 residues. Looked up from germline, CDR1 is SQVTM and CDR2 is ANQGSEA. The V gene lost 6 bases and the J gene lost 3 bases, with 17 bases spanning the gap. The CDR3 sequence is CSVVRTGTKETQYF. CDR3 bases: TGCAGCGTGGTTCGGACGGGCACTAAAGAGACCCAGTACTTC.

The CDR3 DNA reads TGTGCCAGTAGTACTAGCGGGAGGGATACGCAGTATTTT. Translation gives CASSTSGRDTQYF. The chain links TRBV19 to TRBJ2-3; 11 bases map to TRBD2. The CDR3 has 13 residues. CDR1 and CDR2 from the germline V gene are LNHDA and SQIVND (reference sequence). V shed 4 bases, J shed 6 bases, and the junction held 0 bases outside the gene matches. Combining the CDR3 with reference TRBV19 and TRBJ2-3 gives the whole variable domain DGGITQSPKYLFRKEGQNVTLSCEQNLNHDAMYWYRQDPGQGLRLIYYSQIVNDFQKGDIAEGYSVSREKKESFPLTVTSAQKNPTAFYLCASSTSGRDTQYFGPGTRLTVL.

The genes are TRBV6-1 and TRBJ2-1, with 9 bases identical to TRBD2. CDR1 and CDR2 (germline): MNHNS, SASEGT. This CDR3 has 13 amino acids. Trimming took 7 bases from V and 8 from J; bases not matched to a gene: 6. The CDR3 DNA follows: TGTGCCAGCACGCGGGGGGGTCTGGATGAGCAGTTCTTC. Its protein is CASTRGGLDEQFF.

CDR3 DNA sequence: TGTGCCAGCGTGGCTAGCGACCGCACAGATACGCAGTATTTT. As protein: CASVASDRTDTQYF. The chain recombines TRBV2 with TRBJ2-3; perhaps TRBD2 as D (6 bases). From germline, CDR1 is SNHLY and CDR2 FYNNEI. The CDR3 runs 14 residues. V was pared by 8 bases and J by 1 base, with 13 bases between.

This clonotype has only a few counts. The CDR3, as DNA: TGTGCCAGCAGCCTGACAGGGGTGGATAACTATGGCTACACCTTC. Its protein product is CASSLTGVDNYGYTF. The chain couples TRBV2 to TRBJ1-2; 8 bases agree with TRBD1. There are 15 residues in the CDR3. Trimming at V came to 6 bases and at J to 1 base, leaving 7 bases not matched to a gene. The germline V gene has CDR1 SNHLY and CDR2 FYNNEI.

This chain uses TRBV23-1 with TRBJ2-5, with unresolved D. TRBV23-1 is filed as an ORF, its function uncertain. V dropped 2 bases and J dropped 1 base, with 8 bases sitting between them. The CDR3 loop spans 14 amino acids. CDR3 DNA: TGCGCCAGCAGTCAAGGACGGGTCCAAGAGACCCAGTACTTC. This encodes CASSQGRVQETQYF.